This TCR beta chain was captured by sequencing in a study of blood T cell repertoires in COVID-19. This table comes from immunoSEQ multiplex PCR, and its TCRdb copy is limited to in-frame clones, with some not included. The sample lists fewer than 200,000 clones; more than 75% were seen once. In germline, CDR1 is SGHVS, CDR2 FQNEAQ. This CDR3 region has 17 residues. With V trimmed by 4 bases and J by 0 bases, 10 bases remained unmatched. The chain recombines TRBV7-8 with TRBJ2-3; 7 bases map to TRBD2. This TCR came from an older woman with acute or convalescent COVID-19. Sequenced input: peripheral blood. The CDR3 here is CASSSTLARLSTDTQYF. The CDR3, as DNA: TGTGCCAGCAGCTCGACACTAGCGCGACTGAGCACAGATACGCAGTATTTT.